This T cell receptor (beta chain) was sequenced during a study of radiotherapy plus CTLA-4 blockade in lung cancer. The CDR3 is 13 residues long. Trimming removed 7 bases from V and 5 bases from J, with 15 bases in between. Germline V gene lookup returns CDR1 SGHRS and CDR2 YFSETQ. The table came from immunoSEQ multiplex PCR; TCRdb's copy has only in-frame clones and leaves some out. The table records around 71,000 clones, 60% to 80% of them present only once. The material was peripheral blood, obtained from a patient treated with radiotherapy plus ipilimumab. The sequence was collected from a human donor with non-small cell lung cancer whose response to radiotherapy plus ipilimumab could not be evaluated. Some clones in this sample may be carry-over from other donors' samples. The V and J genes are TRBV5-1 and TRBJ1-1; D not certain. CDR3 nucleotides: TGCGCCAGCCAGCCTCTTAGGAGGACTGAAGCTTTCTTT. Translated, it gives CASQPLRRTEAFF.